Listed below are T cell receptor beta chains from one sample, sequenced in a study of OX40 agonist ivuxolimab in advanced cancers. The protocol was immunoSEQ multiplex PCR, while the TCRdb copy is restricted to in-frame clones and leaves out a portion. The sample lists 130,000 or so clones; around nine tenths were seen once. The material was CD4+ or CD8+ T cells sorted from blood, obtained in a trial of the OX40 agonist ivuxolimab. Receptors were obtained from an adult with an advanced solid tumor such as melanoma, head and neck, liver or kidney cancer. The CDR3 runs from the conserved cysteine through the conserved F or W. A D gene is named only where the DNA matches it firmly. The listing skips clone size in some rows; elsewhere it reads once, few, many or a size class.

j_gene,d_gene,v_gene,len,abundance,CDR3nt,CDR3aa
TRBJ2-1,-,TRBV7-9,15,-,TGTGCCAGCAGCTTCCGACAAGGGAACTACAATGAGCAGTTCTTC,CASSFRQGNYNEQFF
TRBJ1-1,TRBD1,TRBV7-2,13,-,TGTGCCAGCAAGGGGGCGGGACGGACTGAAGCTTTCTTT,CASKGAGRTEAFF
TRBJ2-5,TRBD1,TRBV5-8,16,-,TGTGCCAGCAGCTTGACGGGACAGGGAAGCGTGGAGACCCAGTACTTC,CASSLTGQGSVETQYF
TRBJ2-2,TRBD1,TRBV5-1,15,-,TGCGCCAGCAGCTTCACGGGACAGGACTCCGGGGAGCTGTTTTTT,CASSFTGQDSGELFF
TRBJ2-7,TRBD2,TRBV4-1,18,once,TGCGCCAGCAGCCAAGATTCAAGGCTAGCGGGAGTGGGGGTGGAGCAGTACTTC,CASSQDSRLAGVGVEQYF
TRBJ2-7,TRBD1,TRBV6-5,15,-,TGTGCCAGCAGTTACGACGGGACAGGGATCTACGAGCAGTACTTC,CASSYDGTGIYEQYF
TRBJ2-7,TRBD2,TRBV7-2,16,-,TGTGCCAGCAGCTGGTTTGCCGGGACTAGCGGGGTCGAGCAGTACTTC,CASSWFAGTSGVEQYF
TRBJ1-4,-,TRBV28,15,-,TGTGCCAGCAGTTCCGTCGGTCTGGGGAATGAAAAACTGTTTTTT,CASSSVGLGNEKLFF
TRBJ2-1,-,TRBV7-9,18,once,TGTGCCAGCAGCGGGGTCGGGACGGAACATAGCTCCTACAATGAGCAGTTCTTC,CASSGVGTEHSSYNEQFF
TRBJ1-2,TRBD1,TRBV27,13,once,TGTGCCAGCAGGGCGACAGGGACCTATGGCTACACCTTC,CASRATGTYGYTF
TRBJ1-2,-,TRBV28,15,-,TGTGCCAGCAGCTCCACGGAATTGGGGGGGTATGGCTACACCTTC,CASSSTELGGYGYTF
TRBJ2-5,-,TRBV7-2,14,-,TGTGCCAGCAGCTTAGTCCTCCGGGGAGAGACCCAGTACTTC,CASSLVLRGETQYF
TRBJ2-5,-,TRBV28,13,-,TGTGCCAGCAGCCCGTTTTTAGGGGAGACCCAGTACTTC,CASSPFLGETQYF
TRBJ2-3,-,TRBV7-9,16,-,TGTGCCAGCAGCTCAGCGACAGGACCAAGCACAGATACGCAGTATTTT,CASSSATGPSTDTQYF
TRBJ2-1,TRBD2,TRBV11-2,17,-,TGTGCCAGCAGCTTGCTAGCGGGCGCTGGCTCCTACAATGAGCAGTTCTTC,CASSLLAGAGSYNEQFF
TRBJ2-2,-,TRBV7-3,14,-,TGTGCCAGCAGCTTCAGTAGGGCTAGCGGGGAGCTGTTTTTT,CASSFSRASGELFF